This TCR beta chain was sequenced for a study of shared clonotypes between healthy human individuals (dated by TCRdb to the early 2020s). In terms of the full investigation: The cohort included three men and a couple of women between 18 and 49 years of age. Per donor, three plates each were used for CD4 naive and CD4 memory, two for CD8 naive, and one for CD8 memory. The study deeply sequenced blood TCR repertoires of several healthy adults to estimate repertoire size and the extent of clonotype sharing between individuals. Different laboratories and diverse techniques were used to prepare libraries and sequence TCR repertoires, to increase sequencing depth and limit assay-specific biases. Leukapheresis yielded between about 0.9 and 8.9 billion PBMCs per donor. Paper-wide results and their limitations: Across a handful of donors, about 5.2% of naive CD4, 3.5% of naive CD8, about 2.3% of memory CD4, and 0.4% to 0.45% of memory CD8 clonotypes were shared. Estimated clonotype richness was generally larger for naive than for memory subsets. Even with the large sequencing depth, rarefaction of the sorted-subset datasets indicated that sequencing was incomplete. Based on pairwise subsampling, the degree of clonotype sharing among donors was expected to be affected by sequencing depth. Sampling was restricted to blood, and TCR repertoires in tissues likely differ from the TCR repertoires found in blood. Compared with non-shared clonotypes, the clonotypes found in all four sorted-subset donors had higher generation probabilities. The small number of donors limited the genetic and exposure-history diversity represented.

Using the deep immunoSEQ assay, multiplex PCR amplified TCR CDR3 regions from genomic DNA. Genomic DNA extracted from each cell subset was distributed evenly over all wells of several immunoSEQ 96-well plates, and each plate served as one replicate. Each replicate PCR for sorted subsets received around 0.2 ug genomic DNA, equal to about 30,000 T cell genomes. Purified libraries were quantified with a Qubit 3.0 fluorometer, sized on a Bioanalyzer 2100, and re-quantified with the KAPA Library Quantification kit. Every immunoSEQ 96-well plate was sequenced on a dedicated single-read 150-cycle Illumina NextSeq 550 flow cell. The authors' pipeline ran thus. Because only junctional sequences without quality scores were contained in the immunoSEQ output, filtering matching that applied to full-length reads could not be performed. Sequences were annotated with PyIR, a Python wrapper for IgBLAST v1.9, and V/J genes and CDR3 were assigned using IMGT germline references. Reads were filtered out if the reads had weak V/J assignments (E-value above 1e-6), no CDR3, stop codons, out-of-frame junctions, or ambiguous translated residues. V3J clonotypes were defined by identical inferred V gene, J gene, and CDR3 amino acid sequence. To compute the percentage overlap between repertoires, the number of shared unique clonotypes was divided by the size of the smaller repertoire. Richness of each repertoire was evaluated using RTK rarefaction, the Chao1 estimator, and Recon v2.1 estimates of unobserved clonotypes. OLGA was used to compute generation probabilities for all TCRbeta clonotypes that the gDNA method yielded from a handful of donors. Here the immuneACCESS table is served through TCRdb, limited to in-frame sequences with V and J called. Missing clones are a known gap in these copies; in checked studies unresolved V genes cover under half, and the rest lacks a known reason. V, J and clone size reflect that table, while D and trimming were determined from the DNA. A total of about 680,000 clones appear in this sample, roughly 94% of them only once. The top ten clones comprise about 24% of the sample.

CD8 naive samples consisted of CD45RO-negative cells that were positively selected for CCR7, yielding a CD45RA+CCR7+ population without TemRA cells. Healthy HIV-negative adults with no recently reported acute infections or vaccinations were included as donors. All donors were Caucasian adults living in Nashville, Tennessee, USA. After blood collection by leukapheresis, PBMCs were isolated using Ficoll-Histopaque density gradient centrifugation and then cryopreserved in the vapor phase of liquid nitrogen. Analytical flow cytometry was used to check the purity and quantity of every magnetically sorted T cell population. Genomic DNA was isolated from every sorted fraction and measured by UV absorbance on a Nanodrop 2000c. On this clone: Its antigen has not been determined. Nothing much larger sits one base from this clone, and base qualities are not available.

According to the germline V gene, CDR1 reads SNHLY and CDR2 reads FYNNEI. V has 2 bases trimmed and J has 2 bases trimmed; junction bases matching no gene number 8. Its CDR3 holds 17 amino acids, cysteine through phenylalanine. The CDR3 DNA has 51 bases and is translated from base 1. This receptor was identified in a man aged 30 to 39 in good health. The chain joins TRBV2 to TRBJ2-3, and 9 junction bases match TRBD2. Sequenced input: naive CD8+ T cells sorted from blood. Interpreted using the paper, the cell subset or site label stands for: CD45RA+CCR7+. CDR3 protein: CASSESGAGGATDTQYF. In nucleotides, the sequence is TGTGCCAGCAGTGAAAGTGGGGCGGGAGGGGCCACAGATACGCAGTATTTT. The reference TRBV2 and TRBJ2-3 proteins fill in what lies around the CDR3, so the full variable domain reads EPEVTQTPSHQVTQMGQEVILRCVPISNHLYFYWYRQILGQKVEFLVSFYNNEISEKSEIFDDQFSVERPDGSNFTLKIRSTKLEDSAMYFCASSESGAGGATDTQYFGPGTRLTVL.